This T cell receptor (beta chain) was observed in a study of T cell responses to AZD1222 COVID-19 vaccine. As regards this clone: Antigen: not known.

Pooling of second doses given at about 4 or about 12 weeks was done. TCRdb's table, derived via immunoSEQ multiplex PCR, lists solely in-frame clones and lacks some. The sample records approximately 100,000 clones, about nine tenths being singletons. CDR3 length: 15 residues. The germline CDR1 and CDR2 sequences are KGHSH and LQKENI. Deletions cut 3 bases from V and 4 bases from J, with 14 bases between. Overall study findings and caveats: Per reports, nearly half of all spike-specific TCRs target regions that are unmutated in variants. White British ancestry dominated among donors, who included more females, and clonal diversity was possibly underestimated. The number of AZD1222 recipients seropositive at baseline was only five or six.

The sequencing used peripheral blood, collected 28 days after the second AZD1222 dose. The chain is built from TRBV18 and TRBJ2-3, with TRBD2 as a possible D gene (5 bases). The source of this sequence is an adult who received the AZD1222 COVID-19 vaccine. CDR3 in DNA: TGTGCCAGCTCACCCGTGGGCGCGGAGGCAGATACGCAGTATTTT. Translation gives CASSPVGAEADTQYF.